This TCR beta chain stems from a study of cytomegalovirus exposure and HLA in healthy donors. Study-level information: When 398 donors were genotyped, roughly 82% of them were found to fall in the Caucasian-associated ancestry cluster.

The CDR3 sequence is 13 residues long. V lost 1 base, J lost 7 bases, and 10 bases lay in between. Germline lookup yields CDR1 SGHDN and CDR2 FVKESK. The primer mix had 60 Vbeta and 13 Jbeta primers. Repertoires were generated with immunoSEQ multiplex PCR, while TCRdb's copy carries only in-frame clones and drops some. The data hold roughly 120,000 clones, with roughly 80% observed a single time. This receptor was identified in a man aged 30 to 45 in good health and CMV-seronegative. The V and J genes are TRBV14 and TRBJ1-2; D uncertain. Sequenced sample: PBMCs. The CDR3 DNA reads TGTGCCAGCAGCCAAGTCGCTCTCGGTGGCTACACCTTC. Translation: CASSQVALGGYTF.